This T cell receptor beta chain was profiled in a study of cytomegalovirus exposure and HLA in healthy donors. General study findings and limits: Roughly even sequencing depth across donors was the assumption behind the presence/absence analyses. A later analysis found most CMV-associated TCR beta chains apparently HLA-restricted. High sensitivity and specificity were reportedly achieved when the classifier diagnosed cytomegalovirus status.

Germline V gene data show CDR1 as LNHDA and CDR2 as SQIVND (reference sequence). Trimming left V 3 bases short and J 0 bases short, with 9 bases between. This CDR3 is 16 amino acids long. PCR primers comprised 60 Vbeta and 13 Jbeta primers. Original handling: Counted up in a later analysis, unique TCR beta chains came to about 80 million, with about 10 million shared. Some clones are missing from TCRdb's copy, which holds only in-frame ones; the method was immunoSEQ multiplex PCR. The V and J calls and the clone size are those of that table, but D and trimming were determined from the DNA. The table lists around 100,000 clones. With respect to this clone: The antigen is unknown.

The source of this sequence is a man aged 40-55 years in good health and CMV-seronegative. Sequenced: PBMCs. The chain couples TRBV19 to TRBJ2-6; no definite D call. CDR3 residues: CASSIIVGSGANVLTF. The CDR3 region has the DNA TGTGCCAGTAGTATTATAGTTGGCTCTGGGGCCAACGTCCTGACTTTC.